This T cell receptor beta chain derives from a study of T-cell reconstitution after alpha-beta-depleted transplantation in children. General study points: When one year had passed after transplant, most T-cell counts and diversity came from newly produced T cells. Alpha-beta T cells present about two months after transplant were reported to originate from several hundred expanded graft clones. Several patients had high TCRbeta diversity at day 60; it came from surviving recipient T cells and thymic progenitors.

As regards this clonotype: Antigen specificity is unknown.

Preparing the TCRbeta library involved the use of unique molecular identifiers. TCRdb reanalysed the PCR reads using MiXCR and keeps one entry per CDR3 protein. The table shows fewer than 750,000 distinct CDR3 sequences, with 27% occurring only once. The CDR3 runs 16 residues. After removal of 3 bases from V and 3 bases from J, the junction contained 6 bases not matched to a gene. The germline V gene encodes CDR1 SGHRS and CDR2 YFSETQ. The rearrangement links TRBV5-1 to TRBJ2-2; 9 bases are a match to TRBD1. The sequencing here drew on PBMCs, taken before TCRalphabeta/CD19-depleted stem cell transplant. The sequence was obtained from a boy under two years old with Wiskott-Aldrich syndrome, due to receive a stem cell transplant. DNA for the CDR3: TGCGCCAGCAGCTCCGACCGGGACAGGGACACCGGGGAGCTGTTTTTT. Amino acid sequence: CASSSDRDRDTGELFF.